Here is one T cell receptor (beta chain) with its context. TCRdb's table, derived via immunoSEQ multiplex PCR, lists solely in-frame clones and lacks some. The sample gives a few million clones, about 90% of which show up once; 0.37% is in the top ten. CDR3 length: 16 residues. The germline CDR1 and CDR2 sequences are SGHTA and FQGNSA. Trimming stripped 1 base from V and 0 bases from J, with 11 bases between. The data derive from a study of shared clonotypes between healthy human individuals. This chain joins TRBV7-2 and TRBJ2-3; the D is unclear. This clonotype was obtained from a young man in good health. Some clones in this sample may be carry-over from other donors' samples. Sequencing input: naive CD4+ T cells from PBMCs. Regarding subset: CD45RA+ positively selected. The CDR3 DNA follows: TGTGCCAGCAGCTTAGAGAGTCGGGCCAGCACAGATACGCAGTATTTT. This gives the protein CASSLESRASTDTQYF.